What follows are 6 T cell receptor beta chains derived from one specimen sequenced in a study of PD-1 blockade in classical Hodgkin lymphoma. Time point meaning: cycle 4 day 1 (C4D1), after six to seven weeks of nivolumab. All trial patients relapsed after autologous stem cell transplantation. From thawed PBMCs, CD4+ T cells were purified using magnetic negative selection. Produced via immunoSEQ multiplex PCR; TCRdb's table is partial and in-frame only. The sample shows some 19,000 clones, around 72% of them seen only once. This specimen consisted of CD4+ T cells from blood, obtained before the fourth cycle of nivolumab. These receptors all stem from a human donor with classical Hodgkin lymphoma.

V gene TRBV9 combines with J gene TRBJ2-2; 10 bases line up with TRBD2. CDR3 size: 15 residues. V trimming: 4 bases; J trimming: 5 bases; junction bases outside the gene matches: 5. Germline loops: CDR1 SGDLS, CDR2 YYNGEE. The CDR3 loop reads CASSSLAGRTGELFF. The DNA for the CDR3 is TGTGCCAGCAGCTCACTAGCGGGACGGACCGGGGAGCTGTTTTTT. The full variable domain, rest sourced from reference TRBV9 and TRBJ2-2, is DSGVTQTPKHLITATGQRVTLRCSPRSGDLSVYWYQQSLDQGLQFLIQYYNGEERAKGNILERFSAQQFPDLHSELNLSSLELGDSALYFCASSSLAGRTGELFFGEGSRLTVL.

The rearrangement joins TRBV6-6 to TRBJ1-4; no clear D gene. CDR1 is MNHNY and CDR2 is SVGAGI in the germline V gene (reference sequence). The CDR3 sequence is 14 residues long. The V end lost 10 bases, the J end lost 6 bases, and 18 bases lay between the germline ends. The CDR3 DNA reads TGTGCCACCTCTGACGCAGGATGGGATGAAAAACTGTTTTTT. As protein: CATSDAGWDEKLFF.

This chain connects TRBV6-5 to TRBJ1-6, with D possibly TRBD1 on 6 matching bases. Deletions cut 1 base from V and 5 bases from J, with 6 bases between. The length of the CDR3 is 14 residues. Germline-derived CDR1 and CDR2 are MNHEY and SVGAGI. The CDR3 region has the DNA TGTGCCAGCAGTTACTGGGACAATAATTCACCCCTCCACTTT. Protein: CASSYWDNNSPLHF.

In its sample, this clone was seen a few times. The chain is built from TRBV6-1 and TRBJ1-1; D is uncertain. The CDR3 length is 9 residues. CDR1 is MNHNS and CDR2 is SASEGT in the germline V gene. V lost 6 bases and J lost 10, with 6 bases in between. The CDR3 nucleotides read TGTGCCAGCAGCGATCGAGCTTTCTTT. This codes for CASSDRAFF.

Worth noting for this clone: In the same sample, other DNA sequences code for this CDR3. This chain uses TRBV29-1 with TRBJ1-2; TRBD1 might be the D (6 bases). There are 11 residues in the CDR3. CDR1 and CDR2 (germline): SQVTM, ANQGSEA. V gave up 6 bases and J gave up 5 bases, with 10 bases separating them. The DNA of the CDR3 is TGCAGCGTCGAAAGGGGGTATGGCTACACCTTC. It encodes CSVERGYGYTF.

The gene calls are TRBV5-4 and TRBJ2-7, with a weak D call TRBD1 (6 bases). The CDR3 consists of 16 residues. The germline V gene has CDR1 SGHNT and CDR2 YYREEE (reference sequence). V was cut by 2 bases and J by 0 bases, with 15 bases left in between. CDR3 sequence reads: CASSLNPGASSYEQYF. CDR3 nucleotides: TGTGCCAGCAGCTTAAACCCAGGGGCGAGCTCCTACGAGCAGTACTTC.